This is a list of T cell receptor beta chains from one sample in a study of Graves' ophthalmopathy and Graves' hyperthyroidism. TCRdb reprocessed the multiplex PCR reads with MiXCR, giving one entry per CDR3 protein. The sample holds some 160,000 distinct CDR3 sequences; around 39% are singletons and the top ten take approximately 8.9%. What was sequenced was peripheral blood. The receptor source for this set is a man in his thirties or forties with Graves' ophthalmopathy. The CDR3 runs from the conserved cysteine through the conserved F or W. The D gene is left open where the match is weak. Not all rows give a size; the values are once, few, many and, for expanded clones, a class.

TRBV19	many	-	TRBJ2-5	CASSTHRQKRGETQYF	TGTGCCAGTAGTACCCACAGGCAGAAGAGGGGAGAGACCCAGTACTTC
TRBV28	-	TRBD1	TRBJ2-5	CASRTGGEETQYF	TGTGCCAGCAGGACAGGGGGTGAAGAGACCCAGTACTTC
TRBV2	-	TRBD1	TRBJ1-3	CASRATGTGNTIYF	TGTGCCAGCAGAGCGACAGGGACTGGAAACACCATATATTTT
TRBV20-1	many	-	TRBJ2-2	CSANEGAGELFF	TGCAGTGCTAACGAGGGAGCCGGGGAGCTGTTTTTT
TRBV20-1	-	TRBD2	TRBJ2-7	CSAGRRGSYEQYF	TGCAGTGCCGGAAGGCGGGGGAGCTACGAGCAGTACTTC
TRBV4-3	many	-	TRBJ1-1	CASSQDEGPNTEAFF	TGCGCCAGCAGCCAAGATGAGGGACCGAACACTGAAGCTTTCTTT
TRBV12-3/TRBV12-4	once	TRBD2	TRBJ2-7	CASSLRLAESSYEQYF	TGTGCCAGCAGTCTTCGACTAGCGGAGAGCTCCTACGAGCAGTACTTC
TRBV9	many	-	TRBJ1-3	CASSVGSGSGNTIYF	TGTGCCAGCAGCGTCGGTTCGGGCTCTGGAAACACCATATATTTT
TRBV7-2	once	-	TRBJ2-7	CASSLVPGVEQYF	TGTGCCAGCAGCTTAGTACCGGGAGTGGAGCAGTACTTC
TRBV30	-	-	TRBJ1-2	CAWSGYVGRIYGYTF	TGTGCCTGGAGTGGGTACGTCGGACGGATCTATGGCTACACCTTC
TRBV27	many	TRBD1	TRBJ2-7	CASRPGTGPPYEQYF	TGTGCCAGCAGGCCCGGGACAGGGCCACCTTACGAGCAGTACTTC
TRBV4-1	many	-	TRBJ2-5	CASSQPDRETQYF	TGCGCCAGCAGCCAACCGGACCGGGAGACCCAGTACTTC
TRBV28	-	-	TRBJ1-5	CASSLRGGGGNQPQHF	TGTGCCAGCAGTTTGCGGGGCGGCGGAGGCAATCAGCCCCAGCATTTT
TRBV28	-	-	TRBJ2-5	CASADETQYF	TGTGCCAGCGCCGATGAGACCCAGTACTTC
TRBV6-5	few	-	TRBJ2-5	CASSKTLETQYF	TGTGCCAGCAGCAAAACCCTAGAGACCCAGTACTTC
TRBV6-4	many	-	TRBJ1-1	CASRPGRLPERSQGTKNTEAFF	TGTGCCAGCCGTCCGGGGAGACTCCCAGAGAGGAGTCAGGGGACGAAGAACACTGAAGCTTTCTTT
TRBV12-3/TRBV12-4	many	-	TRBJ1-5	CASSLQDSASNQPQHF	TGTGCCAGCAGTTTACAGGACAGTGCCTCTAATCAGCCCCAGCATTTT
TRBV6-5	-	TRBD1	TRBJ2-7	CASSHRDRQYF	TGTGCCAGCAGTCACCGGGACAGGCAGTACTTC
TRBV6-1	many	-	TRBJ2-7	CASGGGRYEQYF	TGTGCCAGCGGAGGGGGGCGCTACGAGCAGTACTTC
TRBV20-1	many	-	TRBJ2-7	CSARIPGPVGYEQYF	TGCAGTGCTAGAATCCCGGGGCCCGTGGGCTACGAGCAGTACTTC
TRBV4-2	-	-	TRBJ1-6	CASSQSNSPLHF	TGTGCCAGCAGCCAGTCCAATTCACCCCTCCACTTT
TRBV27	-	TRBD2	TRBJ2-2	CASGTTNTGELFF	TGTGCCAGCGGGACTACCAACACCGGGGAGCTGTTTTTT
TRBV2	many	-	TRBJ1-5	CASRDRLSNQPQHF	TGTGCCAGCAGAGATCGGCTTAGCAATCAGCCCCAGCATTTT
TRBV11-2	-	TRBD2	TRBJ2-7	CASSNLRGGTVLPGQYF	TGTGCCAGCAGCAATCTCCGGGGGGGGACGGTACTCCCCGGGCAGTACTTC
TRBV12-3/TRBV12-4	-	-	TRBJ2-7	CASSPTGVSSSYEQYF	TGTGCCAGCAGCCCCACGGGGGTTTCCTCCTCCTACGAGCAGTACTTC
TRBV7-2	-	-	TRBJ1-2	CASSLVSGTYGYTF	TGTGCCAGCAGCTTAGTGAGCGGGACCTATGGCTACACCTTC
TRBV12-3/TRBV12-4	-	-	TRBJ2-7	CASSLQAGTGGYEQYF	TGTGCCAGCAGTCTCCAAGCGGGTACTGGTGGCTACGAGCAGTACTTC
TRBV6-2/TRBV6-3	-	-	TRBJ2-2	CASSYQGELFF	TGTGCCAGCAGTTACCAAGGGGAGCTGTTTTTT
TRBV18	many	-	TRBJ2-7	CASSPGPRREQYF	TGTGCCAGCTCACCTGGACCGCGACGCGAGCAGTACTTC
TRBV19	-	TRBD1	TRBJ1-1	CASNPGQGSTEAFF	TGTGCCAGTAATCCCGGACAGGGCTCCACTGAAGCTTTCTTT
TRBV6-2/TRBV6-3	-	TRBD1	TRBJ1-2	CASSYESSTGGKLGGYTF	TGTGCCAGCAGTTACGAATCGTCCACAGGGGGCAAACTCGGAGGCTACACCTTC
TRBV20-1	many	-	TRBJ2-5	CSASRLETQYF	TGCAGTGCTAGTAGGTTGGAGACCCAGTACTTC
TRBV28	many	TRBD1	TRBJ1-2	CASSFQGATGYGYTF	TGTGCCAGCAGTTTCCAGGGGGCGACCGGCTATGGCTACACCTTC
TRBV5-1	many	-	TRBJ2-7	CASSLSGAYEQYF	TGCGCCAGCAGCTTGTCGGGGGCCTACGAGCAGTACTTC
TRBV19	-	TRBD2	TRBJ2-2	CASSRAGEIGGELFF	TGTGCCAGTAGTAGGGCGGGAGAAATCGGCGGGGAGCTGTTTTTT
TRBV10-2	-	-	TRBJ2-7	CASSPPRETYEQYF	TGCGCCAGCAGTCCACCCAGGGAAACCTACGAGCAGTACTTC
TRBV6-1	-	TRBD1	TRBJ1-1	CASIRDREVGEAFF	TGTGCCAGCATCAGGGACAGGGAAGTGGGTGAAGCTTTCTTT
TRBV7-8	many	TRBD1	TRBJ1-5	CASSLERDRESQPQHF	TGTGCCAGCAGCTTGGAACGTGACAGGGAGTCTCAGCCCCAGCATTTT
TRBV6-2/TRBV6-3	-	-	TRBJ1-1	CASSPLIPNGGNTEAFF	TGTGCCAGCAGTCCCCTGATCCCCAATGGAGGAAACACTGAAGCTTTCTTT
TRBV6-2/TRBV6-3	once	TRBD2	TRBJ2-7	CASSYTILAGVESYEQYF	TGTGCCAGCAGTTACACTATCTTAGCGGGAGTTGAAAGCTACGAGCAGTACTTC
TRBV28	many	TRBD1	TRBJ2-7	CASSFPGTGFDEQYF	TGTGCCAGCAGTTTCCCTGGGACAGGGTTCGACGAGCAGTACTTC
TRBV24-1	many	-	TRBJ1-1	CATSAHTNTEAFF	TGTGCCACCTCCGCCCACACGAACACTGAAGCTTTCTTT
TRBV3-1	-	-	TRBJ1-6	CASSQIAGAGNSPLHF	TGTGCCAGCAGCCAAATTGCGGGGGCGGGTAATTCACCCCTCCACTTT
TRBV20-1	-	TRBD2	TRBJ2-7	CSAIGLAGSYEQYF	TGCAGTGCAATAGGACTAGCCGGCTCCTACGAGCAGTACTTC
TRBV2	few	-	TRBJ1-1	CASSMGVRWNTEAFF	TGTGCCAGCAGCATGGGGGTTCGATGGAACACTGAAGCTTTCTTT
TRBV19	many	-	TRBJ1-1	CASTPPGGREAFF	TGTGCCAGTACCCCCCCCGGAGGCAGGGAAGCTTTCTTT
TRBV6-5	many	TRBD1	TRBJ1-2	CASSTRDRIYGYTF	TGTGCCAGCAGTACCCGGGACAGGATATATGGCTACACCTTC
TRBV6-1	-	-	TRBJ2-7	CASSRRGRVISYEQYF	TGTGCCAGCAGCCGACGGGGGCGGGTGATTTCCTACGAGCAGTACTTC
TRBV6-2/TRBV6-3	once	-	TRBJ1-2	CASSYSRVYGYTF	TGTGCCAGCAGTTACTCTCGGGTCTATGGCTACACCTTC
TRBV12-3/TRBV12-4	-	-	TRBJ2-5	CASSYGHRQETQYF	TGTGCCAGCAGTTACGGACACCGCCAAGAGACCCAGTACTTC
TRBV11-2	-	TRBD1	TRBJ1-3	CASSFRGKVSGNTIYF	TGTGCCAGCAGCTTCAGGGGGAAGGTCTCTGGAAACACCATATATTTT
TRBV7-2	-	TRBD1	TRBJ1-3	CACLRDSHGNTIYF	TGTGCCTGTCTCCGGGACAGCCATGGAAACACCATATATTTT
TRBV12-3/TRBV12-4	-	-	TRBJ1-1	CASSSRGGSRPGAFF	TGTGCCAGCAGTTCCCGAGGTGGCAGCCGCCCTGGAGCTTTCTTT